The clone carrying this T cell receptor (beta chain) was found many times. The data are from a study of T cells in Graves' hyperthyroidism and ophthalmopathy. This CDR3 comprises 15 residues. Per germline, CDR1 MGHRA and CDR2 YSYEKL. The ends were cut back, 2 bases at V and 14 bases at J, with 21 bases in the middle. RNA transcripts gave rise to amplified TCR beta CDR3 regions. First-round RT-PCR with HTBI primers amplified the TCR CDR3 region. TCRdb reanalysed the multiplex PCR reads using MiXCR and keeps one entry per CDR3 protein. The sample records about 300,000 distinct CDR3 sequences, roughly 15% being singletons.

This chain uses TRBV4-1 with TRBJ1-4; TRBD1 is a possible D gene (6 bases). The sequence was obtained from a woman between 40 and 50 years old with Graves' hyperthyroidism. Material for sequencing was blood. The CDR3 is CASSQTNRQVGILFF. The CDR3 DNA is TGCGCCAGCAGCCAAACCAACCGACAGGTTGGGATCCTGTTTTTT.